The present T cell receptor beta chain was sequenced within a study of cytomegalovirus exposure and HLA in healthy donors. Trimming removed 4 bases from V and 0 bases from J, with 15 bases in between. The V gene's germline CDR1 is MNHNS and CDR2 SASEGT. This CDR3 spans 16 amino acids. Amplification used 60 Vbeta primers and 13 Jbeta primers. Measured with immunoSEQ multiplex PCR; TCRdb has only the in-frame clones, and not every one. The sample shows 200,000 or so clones, 84% of them seen only once. The sequence was obtained from a boy aged 5-17 years in good health and CMV-seronegative. The V call is TRBV6-1, the J call TRBJ1-2; tentatively, D is TRBD1 (6 bases). The specimen was PBMCs. CDR3 bases: TGTGCCAGCAGTGTGCCGGGACACACAGCTAACTATGGCTACACCTTC. Its translation: CASSVPGHTANYGYTF.